This entry concerns a single T cell receptor (beta chain). Antigen unknown. The CDR3 runs 15 residues. The J segment lost 6 bases and the V segment lost 5 bases, leaving 10 bases of the junction unmatched. Per germline, CDR1 SNHLY and CDR2 FYNNEI. Samples underwent the assay at deep level. Approximately 29,000 T cell genomes, or about 0.3 ug DNA, went into replicate PCRs of unsorted PBMC. Assay: immunoSEQ multiplex PCR; the TCRdb copy retains only in-frame clones and omits some. The sample includes roughly 490,000 clones, around three quarters of them seen just once. The data were taken from a study of shared clonotypes between healthy human individuals. Study conclusions and caveats: Donor clonotype sharing was expected to depend on sequencing depth.

Healthy HIV-negative adults without recent acute infections or vaccinations served as donors. The sequenced material came from PBMCs. V and J are TRBV2 and TRBJ2-7; 10 bases agree with TRBD1. This TCR came from a woman aged 40 to 50 in good health. Some clones in this sample may be carry-over from other donors' samples. In DNA, the CDR3 is TGTGCCAGCAGTTACGTGGGGACAGGGGAATCCGAGCAGTACTTC. Encoded protein: CASSYVGTGESEQYF.